This TCR beta chain was sequenced for a study of cytomegalovirus exposure and HLA in healthy donors (TCRdb year 2017). With regard to the full study: An earlier analysis of approximately 640 of the donors reported roughly 270 Gb of sequence data and around 110 million unique TCR beta sequences from about 179 million T cells. In a later analysis, previously published TCR beta repertoires from some 640 donors were re-analyzed and high-resolution HLA genotyping was added so that TCR occurrence patterns could be studied. To predict cytomegalovirus infection status, the study brought together high-throughput TCR immunosequencing, statistical association of individual TCRs with disease status, and machine learning. A separate validation cohort of 90 to 150 different subjects was used in addition to the 666-subject first cohort. Of the roughly 400 genotyped donors, over 65% fell in the genetic ancestry cluster associated with self-reported Caucasian donors. HLA typing covered class I and class II loci at four-digit resolution. Every discovery cohort repertoire had been produced on one sequencing platform. In a later genetic analysis, genome-wide SNP genotypes for about three fifths of the roughly 670 donors were used, and that subset was treated as a discovery cohort. Across 300 to 500 genotyped donors of the cohort, an average of roughly 230,000 unique TCR beta nucleotide sequences per donor were sequenced, and around 19% of those sequences were non-productive. Donor age, sex, ethnicity and CMV serostatus were compiled alongside the repertoire data. The study profiled the T cell repertoires of about 640 subjects by immunosequencing and related them to cytomegalovirus serostatus. Typing coverage varied by locus: roughly 620-630 donors for A, B, C, DRB1 and DQB1; around 560 for DQA1; approximately 610 for DPA1; approximately 490 for DPB1. In an earlier analysis of 500 to 650 of the donors, high-throughput TCR beta sequencing was used to judge whether each TCR beta V gene segment behaved as functional or pseudogenic. The later analysis used no new phenotypic data to find candidate immune exposures, relying instead on TCR beta sequences and their occurrence across donors. A few DR-DQ haplotypes were treated as single units for association and clustering because of strong linkage in the cohort. About 280 gigabases of sequencing data and 75 million to 85 million unique TCR sequences made up an early release that covered approximately 700 HLA-typed donors. The study aimed to test whether cataloging public T cell receptors could reveal signatures of past pathogen exposure. The paper's findings and limits, for the study overall: The presence/absence analyses assumed that sequencing depth was roughly uniform across donors, and that assumption may not be true. A further reported finding was that TCR beta sequences accurately predicted the HLA-A and HLA-B alleles for most subjects in the first cohort. Compared with the approximately 670-donor mean, donors in an Asian-associated ancestry cluster had fewer N-insertions in productive TCRs, according to a later genetic analysis. In a later analysis, about 17,000 TCR beta sequences were associated with specific HLA alleles at a false discovery rate of 0.05. Because counts were too low, about 18 rarely observed V segments, including chromosome 9 orphons, were excluded from the earlier analysis of under 650 of the donors. Compared with equally common non-associated chains, HLA-associated TCR beta chains in a later analysis were more clonally expanded and had lower generation probabilities. A later analysis found that TCR association rates varied across HLA loci, with DRB1 alleles showing the most associated TCRs and HLA-C alleles the fewest. A later genetic analysis associated a missense DCLRE1C variant with V-gene and J-gene trimming of TCR beta chains, and an independent cohort replicated the association. Linkage disequilibrium might explain the correlated functional status among segregating V segments, but an unknown experimental factor could not be ruled out. The study gave a list of some 150 TCR beta chains associated with cytomegalovirus. The classifier was reported to diagnose cytomegalovirus status with high specificity and sensitivity in both the original cohort and the validation cohort. A cluster of highly shared sequence variants was judged likely to be a technical artifact of the sequencing pipeline. The authors suggested that the approach could potentially be generalized to other disease states and immunological phenotypes. Some IMGT-functional V segments, including TRBV6-2 and TRBV6-3, could not be distinguished by the 87-base-pair reads and were therefore excluded. When HLA alleles, especially DR and DQ, strongly co-occurred, attributing TCR associations to individual alleles was difficult. In vitro tests confirmed that a few of the cytomegalovirus-associated TCR beta chains recognize cytomegalovirus antigens. This cohort had only TCR beta chains sequenced, and the lack of alpha or paired-chain data limited which features could be detected. HLA typing was unavailable for some donors at each locus, so association tests used only the typed subset. Most CMV-associated TCR beta chains appeared to be HLA-restricted in a later analysis, and the HLA associations seemed to be driven largely by CMV exposure. In a later analysis, several top co-occurrence clusters were reported to appear linked to parvovirus B19, influenza, CMV and Epstein-Barr virus. Broadly in line with IMGT annotations, most TCR beta V segments showed up in productive rearrangements about 87% or about 30% of the time in an earlier analysis of 450 to 600 of the donors. The only immune exposure information available for the cohort was CMV serostatus. Most TCR sequences were observed very rarely across donors, whereas some public TCRs were present in many individuals.

Reading from cysteine to phenylalanine, the CDR3 counts 12 amino acids. Only the CDR3 portion is preserved as DNA: 36 bases, with reading frame beginning at the first base. The germline V gene (reference sequence) supplies CDR1 SGHKS and CDR2 YYEKEE. V is shortened by 5 bases, J by 3 bases, and the region joining them spans 9 bases. Receptors were amplified or captured by the immunoSEQ multiplex PCR assay. The multiplex PCR relied on a mix of 60 forward primers for TCR Vbeta segments and 13 reverse primers for TCR Jbeta segments. A multiplex PCR assay on genomic DNA amplified the CDR3 region of rearranged TCR beta genes. Amplified TCR beta libraries were sequenced as 87-base-pair reads on the Illumina HiSeq System. As for the authors' bioinformatics: A later analysis tallied 75 million to 95 million unique TCR beta chains across the 666 repertoires, and some 10 million of those chains were shared by two or more donors. To remove PCR and sequencing errors, raw reads were error-corrected and collapsed into unique sequences using a nearest-neighbor algorithm that merged closely related sequences. Alignment of CDR3 sequences to IMGT reference sequences was used to assign V, D and J gene segments. For a sequence to be retained, a match of at least six nucleotides was required to both a V gene segment and a J gene segment. A rearrangement counted as productive if the CDR3 had no stop codons and remained in frame with V and J, and every other rearrangement counted as non-productive. CDR3 was defined by IMGT convention, running from the second conserved V-encoded cysteine to the conserved J-encoded phenylalanine. The earlier analysis of a few hundred of the donors excluded any sequence lacking an unambiguous match to a single V gene segment. In an earlier analysis of some 590 of the donors, a V segment was called functional when productive rearrangements were above 56.7%, and segregating when the standard deviation between donors exceeded 5%. A statistical classification framework was built to diagnose cytomegalovirus status from the catalog of TCR beta chain sequences. In a later analysis, V and J genes were assigned by comparing TCR nucleotide sequences against IMGT/GENE-DB human TR gene sequences. The TCRdist pipeline was used in a later analysis to assign CDR3 sequences and most-parsimonious VDJ recombination scenarios. A later analysis defined each TCR beta chain by its CDR3 amino acid sequence plus V-gene family, and excluded reads lacking a unique V-gene family. A later analysis removed over 500 highly shared, low-generation-probability nucleotide sequences to deal with suspected cross-contamination and a sequencing artifact. For each public chain, a later analysis derived a clonal expansion index from normalized ranks of inferred template counts within each repertoire. In a later analysis, generation probabilities were computed using a VDJ recombination model fitted to out-of-frame rearrangements, and the results were checked against IGoR. A later analysis scored TCR-TCR, TCR-HLA and TCR-CMV co-occurrence with hypergeometric tests, applying a repertoire-size bias correction to TCR pairs. In a later analysis, false discovery rates were estimated by permuting HLA or CMV assignments 20 times. A later analysis grouped co-occurring TCRs with DBSCAN, adding TCRdist sequence similarity when clustering within HLA-allele-positive subsets. For co-occurrence clustering, repertoires with fewer than 30,000 or more than 120,000 public chains were excluded, along with five repertoires with anomalous nucleotide sharing. TCRdb mirrors the immuneACCESS table, restricted to in-frame sequences. Some clones are absent from its copies; in checked studies, under half trace to an unresolved V gene, and the reason for the others is unknown. V and J calls plus clone size are reproduced from that table; the DNA served to infer D and trimming. This sample gives over 150,000 clones in total; approximately 84% of them show up just once. The top ten clonotypes cover around 2.5% of the sample.

The cohort consisted of some 670 healthy bone marrow donors. Cohort members were all nominally healthy when sampled, although unrecorded immune exposures were likely present. The donor tested CMV seropositive, placing the donor among the 289 seropositive members of the cohort. A peripheral blood sample was collected from each donor, and TCR beta sequencing was performed on peripheral blood mononuclear cells. The Qiagen DNeasy Blood Extraction Kit was used to extract genomic DNA from the blood cell samples. This clone showed up just a few times. It has no known antigen specificity. One base away there is no much larger clone; base qualities are not given.

This TCR was recovered from a man between 25 and 39 years old in good health and CMV-seropositive. The sequenced sample consisted of PBMCs. The rearranged chain carries TRBV5-5 and TRBJ2-7; a tentative D call is TRBD2 (5 bases match). The DNA sequence is as follows: TGTGCCAGCAGTTTAACTAGCTACGAGCAGTACTTC. Its translation reads: CASSLTSYEQYF. Full variable domain (CDR3 extended with the reference TRBV5-5 and TRBJ2-7 proteins): DAGVTQSPTHLIKTRGQQVTLRCSPISGHKSVSWYQQVLGQGPQFIFQYYEKEERGRGNFPDRFSARQFPNYSSELNVNALLLGDSALYLCASSLTSYEQYFGPGTRLTVT.